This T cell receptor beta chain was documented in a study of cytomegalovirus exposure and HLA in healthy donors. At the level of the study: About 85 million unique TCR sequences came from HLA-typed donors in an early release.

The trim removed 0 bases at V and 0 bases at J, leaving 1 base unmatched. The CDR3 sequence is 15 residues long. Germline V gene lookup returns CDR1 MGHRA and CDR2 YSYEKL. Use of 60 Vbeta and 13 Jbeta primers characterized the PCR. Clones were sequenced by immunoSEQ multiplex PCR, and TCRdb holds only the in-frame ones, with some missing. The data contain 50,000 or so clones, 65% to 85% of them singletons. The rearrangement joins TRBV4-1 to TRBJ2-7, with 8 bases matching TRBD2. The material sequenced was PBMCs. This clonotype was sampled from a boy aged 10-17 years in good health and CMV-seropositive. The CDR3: CASSQESGGSYEQYF. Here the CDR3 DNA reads TGCGCCAGCAGCCAAGAAAGCGGGGGCTCCTACGAGCAGTACTTC.